This TCR beta chain was documented in a study of blood T cell repertoires in COVID-19. Looking at the study overall: The United States, Italy and Spain provided the acute and convalescent COVID-19 samples. Nucleic acid was either cDNA or gDNA, and it came from T cells, B-cell-depleted T cells, or PBMCs.

Enrolled during active infection, Seattle patients were then followed longitudinally. Original analysis: Counts of nucleated cells, estimated from reference gene primer amplification, were obtained. Clones were sequenced by immunoSEQ multiplex PCR, and TCRdb holds only the in-frame ones, with some missing. Clone size and the V and J calls come from that table; the DNA yielded D and trimming. The sample shows 100,000 to 150,000 clones, around 85% of them seen only once. Germline CDR1 and CDR2: SGHNT and YENEEA. The CDR3 contains 15 residues. Deletions cut 4 bases from V and 8 bases from J, with 18 bases between.

This rearrangement joins TRBV11-3 to TRBJ1-3; possible D gene TRBD1, 6 bases. Material: peripheral blood. The TCR originated in a man aged 25 to 40 with COVID-19, enrolled during active disease. CDR3 amino acids: CASSWLRDNRDTIYF. In nucleotides, the CDR3 is TGTGCCAGCAGCTGGCTGAGGGACAACCGTGACACCATATATTTT.